The 32 T cell receptor beta chains presented below share a single source sample, sequenced in a study of glioma-infiltrating T cells after dendritic cell vaccination (dated by TCRdb to 2015 to 2016). The protocol used for the library was the immunoSEQ multiplex PCR assay. TCRdb provides this immuneACCESS table in a form limited to in-frame rearrangements. Some clones are lacking; in checked studies, under half of them reflect an unresolved V gene, and why the rest are absent is not known. Counted in this sample were about 92,000 clones; 80% to 90% of them appeared once. Less than 20% of the sample comes from the top ten. The input for sequencing was blood, taken before dendritic cell vaccination. The receptor source for this set is a human donor with glioblastoma.

The chain carries TRBV5-8 and TRBJ2-7, with 7 bases matching TRBD2. V lost 6 bases to trimming and J lost 5 bases; unmatched junction nucleotides: 14. This CDR3 spans 15 amino acids. CDR1 and CDR2 from the germline V gene are SGHTS and YDEGEE. The CDR3, as DNA: TGTGCCAGCATCTATGGGCGGGGGTCCCCAAACGAGCAGTACTTC. This codes for CASIYGRGSPNEQYF.

DNA of the CDR3: TGTGCCAGCAGCCCCGGGGGAAAGGCAACTAATGAAAAACTGTTTTTT. Protein product: CASSPGGKATNEKLFF. This rearrangement joins TRBV11-2 to TRBJ1-4; a weak D match, TRBD1 (5 bases). The CDR3 has 16 amino acids. Per the germline V gene, CDR1 is SGHAT and CDR2 is FQNNGV. Trimming removed 5 bases at V and 0 bases at J, with 13 bases between.

V is TRBV7-9 and J is TRBJ1-1, with D hard to call. The CDR3 is made up of 14 amino acids. V gave up 2 bases and J gave up 6 bases, with 13 bases separating them. The germline gives CDR1 SEHNR, CDR2 FQNEAQ (reference sequence). CDR3 nucleotide sequence: TGTGCCAGCAGCTTAAAGGAGGCAGCTCCTGAAGCTTTCTTT. Its translation: CASSLKEAAPEAFF.

V is TRBV9 and J is TRBJ1-1; 7 bases map to TRBD1. The germline gives CDR1 SGDLS, CDR2 YYNGEE. V dropped 0 bases and J dropped 1; count of bases not matched to a gene: 3. The CDR3 contains 15 residues. CDR3 sequence (DNA): TGTGCCAGCAGCGTAGGCGACAGGGAGAACACTGAAGCTTTCTTT. Its translation is CASSVGDRENTEAFF.

The rearrangement links TRBV16 to TRBJ2-7, with D possibly matching TRBD1 (5 bases). V was cut by 0 bases and J by 3 bases, with 12 bases left in between. The CDR3 covers 15 residues. Germline values: CDR1 KGHSY, CDR2 FQNENV. The CDR3 protein is CASSQSSDRHYEQYF. The CDR3, as DNA: TGTGCCAGCAGCCAATCGTCTGACAGACACTACGAGCAGTACTTC.

The chain has TRBV19 and TRBJ2-7, with unresolved D. This CDR3 comprises 13 residues. Trimming shortened V by 5 bases and J by 2 bases, and 10 bases separated the two germline ends. Germline CDR1 LNHDA, CDR2 SQIVND (reference sequence). As DNA, the CDR3 is TGTGCCAGTAGTGAACAAGTAACCTACGAGCAGTACTTC. It translates to CASSEQVTYEQYF.

The gene calls are TRBV5-4 and TRBJ2-7, with 9 bases lining up with TRBD1. Trimming cost V 3 bases and J 5 bases; bases outside gene matches: 9. The germline gives CDR1 SGHNT, CDR2 YYREEE (reference sequence). The CDR3 covers 15 residues. The CDR3 coding sequence is TGTGCCAGCAGCTCCGGGACAGGGTGGTCCCACGAGCAGTACTTC. It encodes CASSSGTGWSHEQYF.

V and J are TRBV28 and TRBJ2-4, with D possibly matching TRBD1 (5 bases). The CDR3 loop spans 15 amino acids. Germline values: CDR1 MDHEN, CDR2 SYDVKM. V lost 3 bases to trimming and J lost 2 bases, with 11 bases between them. The CDR3 sequence is CASSLVSGTKNIQYF. Here the CDR3 DNA reads TGTGCCAGCAGTTTGGTTTCAGGGACCAAAAACATTCAGTACTTC.

In the case of this clone: The sample contains more than one DNA sequence encoding this CDR3. The chain carries TRBV2 and TRBJ2-7; 7 nucleotides agree with TRBD1. Germline CDR1 is SNHLY and CDR2 is FYNNEI. V shed 7 bases and J 5 bases; nucleotides not matched to a gene: 11. This CDR3 is 14 amino acids long. This chain's CDR3 is CASNQARGLNEQYF. CDR3 DNA sequence: TGTGCCAGCAATCAAGCAAGGGGGCTAAACGAGCAGTACTTC.

V is TRBV10-3 and J is TRBJ1-2, with TRBD1 as a possible D gene (6 bases). The germline gives CDR1 ENHRY, CDR2 SYGVKD. The CDR3 totals 13 residues. Trimming took off 7 bases at V and 9 bases at J, with 18 bases between the two ends. The CDR3 loop is CAITNRDTASYTF. The CDR3 DNA sequence: TGTGCCATCACAAACAGGGACACTGCGAGCTACACCTTC.

The rearrangement joins TRBV7-2 to TRBJ2-1; a possible D gene is TRBD1 (6 bases). The CDR3 consists of 12 residues. V gave up 6 bases and J gave up 4 bases, with 7 bases separating them. Per the germline V gene, CDR1 is SGHTA and CDR2 is FQGNSA. The CDR3 DNA sequence: TGTGCCAGCAGACAGGGTTACAATGAGCAGTTCTTC. Translation: CASRQGYNEQFF. Using reference TRBV7-2 and TRBJ2-1 for the parts outside the CDR3, the full variable domain is GAGVSQSPSNKVTEKGKDVELRCDPISGHTALYWYRQSLGQGLEFLIYFQGNSAPDKSGLPSDRFSAERTGGSVSTLTIQRTQQEDSAVYLCASRQGYNEQFFGPGTRLTVL.

The chain employs TRBV6-5 and TRBJ1-5; no clear D. Per germline, CDR1 MNHEY and CDR2 SVGAGI. Trimming took off 5 bases at V and 5 bases at J, with 10 bases between the two ends. There are 13 residues in the CDR3. CDR3 in amino acids: CASSREGHQPQHF. In nucleotides, the CDR3 is TGTGCCAGCAGTAGGGAGGGCCATCAGCCCCAGCATTTT.

The V gene is TRBV30, the J gene TRBJ2-5; TRBD1 matches 8 bases. This CDR3 region has 17 residues. With 4 bases clipped from V and 3 bases from J, the junction kept 16 bases outside the gene matches. CDR1 is GTSNPN, CDR2 SVGIG, per germline (reference sequence). CDR3 DNA: TGTGCCTGGAAGCACTATAACAGGGGGACGATGGAAGAGACCCAGTACTTC. Protein product: CAWKHYNRGTMEETQYF.

This chain links TRBV7-8 with TRBJ2-1; TRBD2 agrees at 10 bases. J was trimmed by 9 bases and V by 5 bases; bases with no gene match: 10. The CDR3 runs to 15 residues. The V gene's germline CDR1 is SGHVS and CDR2 FQNEAQ. The CDR3 DNA is TGTGCCAGCAGCGGGTCAGCGGGGGGGCCCGGTGAGCAGTTCTTC. Translating it yields CASSGSAGGPGEQFF.

The chain carries TRBV7-3 and TRBJ2-1; 11 bases agree with TRBD1. The ends lost 4 bases at V and 10 bases at J; junction bases unmatched: 6. The CDR3 is 14 amino acids. CDR1 and CDR2 (germline): SGHTA, FQGTGA. The CDR3 here is CASSWTGGDTEQFF. CDR3 in DNA: TGTGCCAGCAGCTGGACAGGGGGCGATACGGAGCAGTTCTTC.

This clone was counted a single time. The rearrangement uses TRBV6-5 and TRBJ2-2, with a tentative D call TRBD1 (6 bases). Germline-derived CDR1 and CDR2 are MNHEY and SVGAGI. This CDR3 is 16 amino acids long. Trimming removed 3 bases at V and 7 bases at J, with 18 bases between. The CDR3 spells CASSYWAGDVGGELFF. The CDR3 nucleotides are TGTGCCAGCAGTTATTGGGCAGGGGACGTCGGCGGGGAGCTGTTTTTT.

J is TRBJ1-4 and V is TRBV20-1; D is unresolved. The CDR3 is 11 residues long. V lost 1 base and J 8 bases, leaving 5 bases between the germline ends. CDR1 is DFQATT, CDR2 SNEGSKA, per germline (reference sequence). The CDR3 nucleotides read TGCAGTGCTAGAGTTGTAGAAAAACTGTTTTTT. It is translated as CSARVVEKLFF.

V usage is TRBV6-1 and J usage is TRBJ2-1, with D hard to call. Trimming shortened V by 3 bases and J by 7 bases, and 10 bases separated the two germline ends. CDR1 and CDR2 (germline): MNHNS, SASEGT. The CDR3 is 13 residues long. The CDR3 coding sequence is TGTGCCAGCAGTGATAGTGGTAGAAATGAGCAGTTCTTC. It is translated as CASSDSGRNEQFF.

J is TRBJ1-1 and V is TRBV5-1; no firm D call. Trimming stripped 4 bases from V and 3 bases from J, with 10 bases between. The CDR3 has 13 residues. The germline CDR1 and CDR2 sequences are SGHRS and YFSETQ. The CDR3 region has the DNA TGCGCCAGCAGCCCGCTGGGCTACACTGAAGCTTTCTTT. Its protein product is CASSPLGYTEAFF.

A single count supports this clone. The V gene is TRBV28, the J gene TRBJ2-5; 8 nucleotides line up with TRBD2. Germline V gene lookup returns CDR1 MDHEN and CDR2 SYDVKM. Unmatched junction bases numbered 8, after V lost 6 bases and J lost 2 bases. The CDR3 runs to 15 residues. DNA of the CDR3: TGTGCCAGCAGCCCTAGCGGGTCCCAGCAAGAGACCCAGTACTTC. It yields the protein CASSPSGSQQETQYF.

This clone showed up just once. The V call is TRBV10-2, the J call TRBJ1-1; possibly TRBD1 for D (6 bases). Germline lookup yields CDR1 WSHSY and CDR2 SAAADI. The CDR3 covers 15 residues. V was shortened by 0 bases and J by 2 bases, with 10 bases between the two germline ends. The CDR3 loop is CASSESLGANTEAFF. In DNA form, the CDR3 reads TGCGCCAGCAGTGAGTCGCTGGGGGCAAACACTGAAGCTTTCTTT.

This clone turned up a few times. The chain carries TRBV5-4 and TRBJ1-1; 7 positions agree with TRBD1. CDR3 length: 15 residues. The germline V gene has CDR1 SGHNT and CDR2 YYREEE (reference sequence). V trimming: 4 bases; J trimming: 2 bases; junction bases outside the gene matches: 8. The CDR3 DNA is TGTGCCAGCAGCCCAGGACAGGTTCTAAACACTGAAGCTTTCTTT. Residues: CASSPGQVLNTEAFF.

V gene TRBV6-5 combines with J gene TRBJ1-2; weak D call: TRBD1 (5 bases). The CDR3 loop spans 15 amino acids. The V end lost 6 bases, the J end lost 4 bases, and 18 bases lay between the germline ends. Germline CDR1 and CDR2: MNHEY and SVGAGI. CDR3 in DNA: TGTGCCAGCAGCCTAACAGGAGATTCCCTCTATGGCTACACCTTC. Encoded protein: CASSLTGDSLYGYTF.

The J gene is TRBJ1-5, the V gene TRBV5-6; TRBD1 might be the D (5 bases). The CDR3 totals 16 residues. The V end was cut by 0 bases, the J end by 3 bases, with 13 bases between. Looked up from germline, CDR1 is SGHDT and CDR2 is YYEEEE. CDR3 region: CASSLALLGHNQPQHF. In DNA form, the CDR3 reads TGTGCCAGCAGCTTGGCCTTGTTGGGGCACAATCAGCCCCAGCATTTT.

The chain links TRBV15 to TRBJ2-5; 10 nucleotides agree with TRBD1. There are 15 residues in the CDR3. With 5 bases clipped from V and 3 bases from J, the junction kept 6 bases outside the gene matches. Germline loops: CDR1 LNHNV, CDR2 YYDKDF (reference sequence). CDR3 sequence: CATSGGGTGEETQYF. In nucleotides, the CDR3 is TGTGCCACCAGCGGAGGCGGGACAGGGGAAGAGACCCAGTACTTC.

This chain joins TRBV4-3 and TRBJ2-7, with a possible D match to TRBD1 (6 bases). V lost 1 base, J lost 2 bases, and 6 bases lay in between. The CDR3 has 13 residues. Germline assignment: CDR1 LGHNA and CDR2 YSLEER. The CDR3: CASSQGQAYEQYF. For the CDR3, the DNA is TGCGCCAGCAGCCAAGGACAGGCCTACGAGCAGTACTTC.

The V and J genes are TRBV29-1 and TRBJ1-1, with TRBD1 matching 7 bases. The germline CDR1 and CDR2 sequences are SQVTM and ANQGSEA. The CDR3 sequence is 13 residues long. With 1 base clipped from V and 11 bases from J, the junction kept 10 bases outside the gene matches. CDR3 sequence reads: CSVEGRQGVQAFF. CDR3 in DNA: TGCAGCGTTGAAGGTCGACAGGGAGTTCAGGCTTTCTTT.

In this sample, this clone turned up once. The genes are TRBV9 and TRBJ1-1, with D possibly matching TRBD1 (6 bases). Between the trimmed V and J ends, which lost 0 bases and 4 bases, there was a span of 10 bases. Germline values: CDR1 SGDLS, CDR2 YYNGEE. This CDR3 has 14 residues. The CDR3 sequence is CASSVEGGATEAFF. CDR3 nucleotide sequence: TGTGCCAGCAGCGTAGAGGGGGGGGCCACTGAAGCTTTCTTT. Full variable domain (remainder filled in from reference TRBV9 and TRBJ1-1): DSGVTQTPKHLITATGQRVTLRCSPRSGDLSVYWYQQSLDQGLQFLIQYYNGEERAKGNILERFSAQQFPDLHSELNLSSLELGDSALYFCASSVEGGATEAFFGQGTRLTVV.

The count of this clone is one. The CDR3 DNA follows: TGTGCCAGCAGCTTAGGACCAGGGCGGACCTACGAGCAGTACTTC. It yields the protein CASSLGPGRTYEQYF. The J gene is TRBJ2-7, the V gene TRBV7-7; TRBD1 might be the D (5 bases). CDR1 is SSHAT, CDR2 FNYEAQ, per germline (reference sequence). Trimming took 1 base from V and 2 from J, leaving 12 bases between them. The CDR3 runs to 15 residues.

The sample holds a few counts of this clone. The V gene is TRBV5-6, the J gene TRBJ1-3; a weak D match, TRBD1 (6 bases). The V and J ends lost 4 bases and 1 base respectively, with 12 bases between them. Germline V gene data show CDR1 as SGHDT and CDR2 as YYEEEE. The CDR3 length is 15 residues. CDR3 coding DNA: TGTGCCAGCAGCACCTGGACAGTATCTGGAAACACCATATATTTT. This translates into CASSTWTVSGNTIYF.

This chain joins TRBV19 and TRBJ1-2, with no clear D. Trimming removed 3 bases from V and 7 bases from J, with 12 bases in between. The germline CDR1 and CDR2 sequences are LNHDA and SQIVND (reference sequence). The CDR3 spans 13 residues. The CDR3 DNA reads TGTGCCAGTAGTATGGAACCGCGGATTGGCTACACCTTC. It is translated as CASSMEPRIGYTF.

This sequence joins TRBV15 and TRBJ2-7; 11 positions match TRBD2. CDR3 length: 15 residues. The junction had 5 bases not matched to a gene; V was cut back by 4 bases and J by 3 bases. Germline V gene sequence: CDR1 LNHNV, CDR2 YYDKDF (reference sequence). The DNA for the CDR3 is TGTGCCACCAGCACAACTAGCGGGGGCAACTACGAGCAGTACTTC. Encoded protein: CATSTTSGGNYEQYF.